A selection of T cell receptor beta chains follows, all from one sample in a study of blood T cell repertoires in COVID-19. Sequencing was performed with immunoSEQ multiplex PCR; in TCRdb, only in-frame clones are kept and a portion is missing. Among around 320,000 clones listed, nearly 90% were seen once. The sample was PBMCs or T cells enriched from blood (not recorded which). These receptors were taken from a woman under 30 with acute COVID-19. Both conserved end residues are part of each CDR3. The order of the fields is clone size, D gene, J gene, V gene, CDR3 protein, CDR3 DNA. The D gene is left open where the match is weak. Not all rows give a size; the values are once, few, many and, for expanded clones, a class.

abundance: few; d_gene: TRBD1; j_gene: TRBJ2-1; v_gene: TRBV5-1; CDR3aa: CASSLEGTGGYNEQFF; CDR3nt: TGCGCCAGCAGCTTGGAAGGGACAGGGGGCTACAATGAGCAGTTCTTC
abundance: -; d_gene: -; j_gene: TRBJ1-5; v_gene: TRBV4-1; CDR3aa: CASSQESGRGQNNQPQHF; CDR3nt: TGCGCCAGCAGCCAAGAAAGTGGGAGGGGTCAGAATAATCAGCCCCAGCATTTT
abundance: -; d_gene: -; j_gene: TRBJ2-2; v_gene: TRBV7-2; CDR3aa: CASSSDLQGNTGELFF; CDR3nt: TGTGCCAGCAGCTCAGATTTACAGGGGAACACCGGGGAGCTGTTTTTT
abundance: -; d_gene: -; j_gene: TRBJ1-1; v_gene: TRBV27; CDR3aa: CASSPRGTEAFF; CDR3nt: TGTGCCAGCAGCCCTAGAGGCACTGAAGCTTTCTTT
abundance: -; d_gene: TRBD2; j_gene: TRBJ2-7; v_gene: TRBV6-1; CDR3aa: CASSEVGGASGSYEQYF; CDR3nt: TGTGCCAGCAGTGAAGTCGGTGGGGCTAGCGGGAGCTACGAGCAGTACTTC
abundance: -; d_gene: -; j_gene: TRBJ2-3; v_gene: TRBV5-1; CDR3aa: CASSLKGFTDTQYF; CDR3nt: TGCGCCAGCAGCTTGAAGGGGTTCACAGATACGCAGTATTTT
abundance: few; d_gene: -; j_gene: TRBJ1-2; v_gene: TRBV2; CDR3aa: CASRRLGRGYTF; CDR3nt: TGTGCCAGCAGGAGGTTGGGGCGAGGCTACACCTTC
abundance: -; d_gene: -; j_gene: TRBJ2-1; v_gene: TRBV18; CDR3aa: CASSPPQVDEQFF; CDR3nt: TGTGCCAGCTCACCTCCACAGGTCGATGAGCAGTTCTTC
abundance: -; d_gene: -; j_gene: TRBJ1-6; v_gene: TRBV3-1/TRBV3-2; CDR3aa: CASSQGVGAVDSPLHF; CDR3nt: TGTGCCAGCAGCCAAGGGGTAGGGGCGGTAGATTCACCCCTCCACTTT
abundance: -; d_gene: TRBD2; j_gene: TRBJ2-3; v_gene: TRBV14; CDR3aa: CASSQGLAATDTQYF; CDR3nt: TGTGCCAGCAGCCAGGGACTAGCGGCCACAGATACGCAGTATTTT
abundance: -; d_gene: TRBD1; j_gene: TRBJ1-6; v_gene: TRBV6-6; CDR3aa: CASSRSRWDSKNSPLHF; CDR3nt: TGTGCCAGCAGTCGAAGTCGCTGGGACAGCAAAAATTCACCCCTCCACTTT
abundance: -; d_gene: -; j_gene: TRBJ1-1; v_gene: TRBV7-6; CDR3aa: CASSGSTLNTEAFF; CDR3nt: TGTGCCAGCAGCGGCAGTACCTTGAACACTGAAGCTTTCTTT
abundance: -; d_gene: TRBD1; j_gene: TRBJ2-5; v_gene: TRBV19; CDR3aa: CASGAGGSATQYF; CDR3nt: TGTGCCAGTGGGGCAGGGGGAAGTGCGACCCAGTACTTC
abundance: -; d_gene: -; j_gene: TRBJ1-2; v_gene: TRBV28; CDR3aa: CASNGQPVGYTF; CDR3nt: TGTGCCAGCAACGGACAGCCGGTTGGCTACACCTTC
abundance: -; d_gene: TRBD2; j_gene: TRBJ2-3; v_gene: TRBV27; CDR3aa: CASSLSGLYTQYF; CDR3nt: TGTGCCAGCAGTTTATCGGGACTATATACGCAGTATTTT
abundance: -; d_gene: -; j_gene: TRBJ1-1; v_gene: TRBV19; CDR3aa: CASSSQGWAEAFF; CDR3nt: TGTGCCAGTAGTTCTCAGGGTTGGGCTGAAGCTTTCTTT
abundance: -; d_gene: -; j_gene: TRBJ1-4; v_gene: TRBV24-1; CDR3aa: CATSDNRDVESRKKLFF; CDR3nt: TGTGCCACCAGTGATAACAGGGACGTAGAAAGTCGGAAAAAACTGTTTTTT
abundance: -; d_gene: -; j_gene: TRBJ2-7; v_gene: TRBV11-2; CDR3aa: CASSLVSAYEQYF; CDR3nt: TGTGCCAGCAGCTTAGTATCCGCCTACGAGCAGTACTTC